This T cell receptor (beta chain) was identified during a study of control samples from healthy donors and cancer patients. This clone was seen only a few times. TCRdb's copy holds only in-frame clones and misses some; the assay was immunoSEQ multiplex PCR. Of about 83,000 clones listed, roughly 91% are singletons. Trimming took 6 bases from V and 11 from J, leaving 14 bases between them. The CDR3 contains 12 residues. The gene calls are TRBV12-3 or TRBV12-4 and TRBJ1-5; weak D call: TRBD1 (6 bases). The TCR comes from a man over 45 in good health. Sequencing used blood. The DNA of the CDR3 is TGTGCCAGCAGCCTGGGGGCAGTGTCCCAGCATTTT. This translates into CASSLGAVSQHF.